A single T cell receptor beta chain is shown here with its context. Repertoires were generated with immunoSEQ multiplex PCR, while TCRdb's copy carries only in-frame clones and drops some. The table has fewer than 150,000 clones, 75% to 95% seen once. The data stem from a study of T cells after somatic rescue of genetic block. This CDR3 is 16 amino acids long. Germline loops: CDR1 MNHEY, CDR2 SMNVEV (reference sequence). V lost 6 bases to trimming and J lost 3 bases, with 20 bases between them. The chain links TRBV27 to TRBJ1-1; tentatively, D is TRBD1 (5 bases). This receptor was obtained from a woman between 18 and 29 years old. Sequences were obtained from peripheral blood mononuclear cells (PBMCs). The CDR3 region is CASSSAPRGAYTEAFF. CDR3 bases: TGTGCCAGCAGCTCCGCCCCAAGAGGGGCCTACACTGAAGCTTTCTTT.